The clone carrying this T cell receptor beta chain was counted at least ten times. The antigen remains unidentified. The data were obtained in a study of Graves' ophthalmopathy and Graves' hyperthyroidism. Study-level results: Blood also held most thyroid clonotypes expanded above 0.001 frequency.

Calling hyperthyroidism stable required that no ophthalmopathy show up within 18 months of follow-up. Amplified material comprised TCR beta CDR3 regions derived from RNA transcripts. HTBI primers served in a first-round RT-PCR, which a second-round multiplex PCR followed. In TCRdb, the multiplex PCR reads were re-called with MiXCR into one record per CDR3 protein. The table includes 300,000 to 500,000 distinct CDR3 sequences, 15% detected once. Germline CDR1 reads DFQATT; CDR2 reads SNEGSKA (reference sequence). The germline V and J ends were trimmed by 3 bases and 2 bases, with 8 bases remaining between them. The CDR3 covers 13 residues.

Sequenced sample: peripheral blood. The chain uses TRBV20-1 and TRBJ2-4, with a tentative D call TRBD1 (5 bases). This clonotype was sampled from a young woman with stable Graves' hyperthyroidism. The CDR3 loop is CSASQGSKNIQYF. CDR3 nucleotides: TGCAGTGCTAGTCAGGGTTCCAAAAACATTCAGTACTTC.